The TCR beta chain under discussion was sequenced for a study of PD-1 blockade in classical Hodgkin lymphoma. Regarding the study as a whole: Newly diagnosed and completely responding patients shared comparable baseline diversity. Causes of the repertoire differences remain undefined, possibly disease activity or prior therapy.

Between the trimmed V and J ends, which lost 6 bases and 7 bases, there was a span of 10 bases. Germline V gives CDR1 MNHNY, CDR2 SVGAGI (reference sequence). CDR3 length: 12 residues. Time point described: cycle 4 day 1 (C4D1), after less than 7 weeks of nivolumab. All trial patients relapsed after autologous stem cell transplantation. Generated by immunoSEQ multiplex PCR, the TCRdb table keeps only in-frame clones and is missing some. This sample carries over 50,000 clones, 70% to 90% of them seen once, and the ten largest clones take over 7.5%. For this clone: No antigen is known for it.

The chain is built from TRBV6-6 and TRBJ1-5; D gene unclear. The specimen was peripheral blood mononuclear cells (PBMCs), collected before the fourth cycle of nivolumab. This receptor was obtained from a human donor with classical Hodgkin lymphoma. In DNA form, the CDR3 reads TGTGCCAGCAGGAACGGAGAACAGCCCCAGCATTTT. It yields the protein CASRNGEQPQHF.